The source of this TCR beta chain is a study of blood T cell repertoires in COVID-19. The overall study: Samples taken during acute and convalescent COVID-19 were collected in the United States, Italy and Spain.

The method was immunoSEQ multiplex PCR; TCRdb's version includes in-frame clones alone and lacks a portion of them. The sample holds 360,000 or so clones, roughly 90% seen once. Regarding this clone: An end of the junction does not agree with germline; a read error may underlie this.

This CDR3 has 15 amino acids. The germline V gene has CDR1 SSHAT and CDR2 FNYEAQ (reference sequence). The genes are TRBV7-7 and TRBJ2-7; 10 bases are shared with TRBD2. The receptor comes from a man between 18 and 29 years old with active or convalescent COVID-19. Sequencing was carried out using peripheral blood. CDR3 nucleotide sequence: TGTGCTAGCAGCTTAGAGTCTAGCGGGAGTTCCGAGCAGTACTTC. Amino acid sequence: CASSLESSGSSEQYF.